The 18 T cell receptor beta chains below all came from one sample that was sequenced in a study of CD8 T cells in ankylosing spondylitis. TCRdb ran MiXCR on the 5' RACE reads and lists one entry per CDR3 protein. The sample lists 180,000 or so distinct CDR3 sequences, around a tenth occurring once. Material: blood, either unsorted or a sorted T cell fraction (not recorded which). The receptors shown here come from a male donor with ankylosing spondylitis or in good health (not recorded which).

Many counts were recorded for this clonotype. CDR3 sequence (DNA): TGTGCCAGCACCAAGCAGGGAGGCTATAATTCACCCCTCCACTTT. Translated, it gives CASTKQGGYNSPLHF. The gene calls are TRBV12-3 or TRBV12-4 and TRBJ1-6, with TRBD1 as a possible D gene (5 bases). With 7 bases removed from V and 3 bases from J, the gap between germline ends came to 13 bases. This CDR3 spans 15 amino acids.

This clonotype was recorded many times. CDR3 DNA: TGCAGTGCCCCCGTGGGGACAGGGGCAGATACGCAGTATTTT. Encoded protein: CSAPVGTGADTQYF. The rearrangement links TRBV20-1 to TRBJ2-3; TRBD1 matches 10 bases. The CDR3 extends over 14 amino acids. V shed 6 bases and J 4 bases; nucleotides not matched to a gene: 7. Germline V gives CDR1 DFQATT, CDR2 SNEGSKA (reference sequence).

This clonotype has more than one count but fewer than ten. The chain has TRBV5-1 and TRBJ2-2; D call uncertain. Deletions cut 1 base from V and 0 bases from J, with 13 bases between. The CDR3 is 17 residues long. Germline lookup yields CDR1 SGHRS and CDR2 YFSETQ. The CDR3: CASSLTLGTANTGELFF. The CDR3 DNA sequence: TGCGCCAGCAGCTTGACTTTGGGTACGGCGAACACCGGGGAGCTGTTTTTT.

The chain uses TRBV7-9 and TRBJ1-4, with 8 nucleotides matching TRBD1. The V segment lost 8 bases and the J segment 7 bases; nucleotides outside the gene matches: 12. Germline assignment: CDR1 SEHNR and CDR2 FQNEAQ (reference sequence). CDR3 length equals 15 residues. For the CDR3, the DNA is TGTGCCAGCGGCCCCGGGCAGGGGGCTGGTGAAAAACTGTTTTTT. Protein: CASGPGQGAGEKLFF.

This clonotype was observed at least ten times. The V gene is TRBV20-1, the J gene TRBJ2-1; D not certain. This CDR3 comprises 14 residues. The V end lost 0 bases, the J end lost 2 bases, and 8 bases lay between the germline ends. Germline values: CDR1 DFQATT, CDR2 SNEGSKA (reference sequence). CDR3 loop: CSARDGVAYNEQFF. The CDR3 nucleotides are TGCAGTGCTAGAGATGGGGTGGCCTACAATGAGCAGTTCTTC.

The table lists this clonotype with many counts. The CDR3 nucleotides are TGCGCCAGCAGCTTGTCCAGAGACACTGAAGCTTTCTTT. Its protein is CASSLSRDTEAFF. The rearrangement links TRBV5-1 to TRBJ1-1, with unresolved D. The CDR3 sequence is 13 residues long. Germline values: CDR1 SGHRS, CDR2 YFSETQ. V was cut by 1 base and J by 3 bases, with 7 bases left in between. Variable domain in full (rest from reference TRBV5-1 and TRBJ1-1): KAGVTQTPRYLIKTRGQQVTLSCSPISGHRSVSWYQQTPGQGLQFLFEYFSETQRNKGNFPGRFSGRQFSNSRSEMNVSTLELGDSALYLCASSLSRDTEAFFGQGTRLTVV.

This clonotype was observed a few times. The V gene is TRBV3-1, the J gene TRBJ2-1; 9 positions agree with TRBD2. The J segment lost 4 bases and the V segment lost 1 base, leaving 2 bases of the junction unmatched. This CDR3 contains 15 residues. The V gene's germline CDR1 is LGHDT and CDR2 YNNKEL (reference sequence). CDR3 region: CASSQGLAGYNEQFF. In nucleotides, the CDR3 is TGTGCCAGCAGCCAAGGCCTAGCGGGATACAATGAGCAGTTCTTC.

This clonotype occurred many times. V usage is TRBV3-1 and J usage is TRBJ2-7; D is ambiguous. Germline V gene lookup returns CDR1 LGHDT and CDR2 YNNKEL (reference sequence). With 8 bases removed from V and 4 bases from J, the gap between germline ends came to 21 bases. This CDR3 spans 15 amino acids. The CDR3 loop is CASQDRARTLYEQYF. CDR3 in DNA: TGTGCCAGCCAAGACCGGGCTAGGACCCTTTACGAGCAGTACTTC.

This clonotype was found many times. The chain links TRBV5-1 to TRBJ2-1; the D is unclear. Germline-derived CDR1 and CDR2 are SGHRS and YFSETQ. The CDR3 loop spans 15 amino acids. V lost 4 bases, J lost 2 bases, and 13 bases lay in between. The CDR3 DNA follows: TGCGCCAGCAGCCCCCCCCTACCCACCTACAATGAGCAGTTCTTC. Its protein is CASSPPLPTYNEQFF. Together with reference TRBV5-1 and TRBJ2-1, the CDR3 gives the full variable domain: KAGVTQTPRYLIKTRGQQVTLSCSPISGHRSVSWYQQTPGQGLQFLFEYFSETQRNKGNFPGRFSGRQFSNSRSEMNVSTLELGDSALYLCASSPPLPTYNEQFFGPGTRLTVL.

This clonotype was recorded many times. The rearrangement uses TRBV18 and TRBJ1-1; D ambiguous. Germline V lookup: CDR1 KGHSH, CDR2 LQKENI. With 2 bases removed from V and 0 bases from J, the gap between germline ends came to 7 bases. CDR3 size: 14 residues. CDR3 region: CASSPERLNTEAFF. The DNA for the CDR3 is TGTGCCAGCTCACCAGAAAGGCTGAACACTGAAGCTTTCTTT.

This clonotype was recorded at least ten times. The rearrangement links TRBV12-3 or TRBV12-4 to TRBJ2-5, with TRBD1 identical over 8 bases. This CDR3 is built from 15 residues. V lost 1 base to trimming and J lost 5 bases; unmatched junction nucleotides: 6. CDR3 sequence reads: CASSLGTGSLETQYF. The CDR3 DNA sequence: TGTGCCAGCAGTTTAGGGACAGGGAGTTTGGAGACCCAGTACTTC.

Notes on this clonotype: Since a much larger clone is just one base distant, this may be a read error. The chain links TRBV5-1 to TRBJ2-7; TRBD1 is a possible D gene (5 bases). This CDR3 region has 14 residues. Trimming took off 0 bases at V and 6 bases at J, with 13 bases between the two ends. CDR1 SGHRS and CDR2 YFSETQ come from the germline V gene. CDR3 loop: CASSLVGVWTEQYF. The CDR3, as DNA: TGCGCCAGCAGCTTGGTAGGGGTTTGGACCGAGCAGTACTTC.

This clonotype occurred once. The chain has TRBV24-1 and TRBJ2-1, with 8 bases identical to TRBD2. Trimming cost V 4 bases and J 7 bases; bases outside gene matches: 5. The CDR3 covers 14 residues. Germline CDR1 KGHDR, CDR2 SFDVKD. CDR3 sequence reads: CATSDGTRINEQFF. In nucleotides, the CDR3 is TGTGCCACCAGTGACGGGACTAGGATTAATGAGCAGTTCTTC.

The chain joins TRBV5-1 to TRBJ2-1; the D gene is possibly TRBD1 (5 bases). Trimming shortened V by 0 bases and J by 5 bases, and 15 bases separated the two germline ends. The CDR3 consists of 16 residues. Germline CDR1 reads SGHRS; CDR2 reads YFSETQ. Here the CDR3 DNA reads TGCGCCAGCAGCTTGGCGGTTAGGGGCTGGGACAATGAGCAGTTCTTC. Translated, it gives CASSLAVRGWDNEQFF.

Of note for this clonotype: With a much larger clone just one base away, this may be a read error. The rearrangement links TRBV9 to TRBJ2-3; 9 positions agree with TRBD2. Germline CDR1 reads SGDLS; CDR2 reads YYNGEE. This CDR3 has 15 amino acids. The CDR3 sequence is CASSGIAGATGTQYF. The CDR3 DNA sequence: TGTGCCAGCAGCGGGATAGCGGGAGCCACAGGTACGCAGTATTTT.

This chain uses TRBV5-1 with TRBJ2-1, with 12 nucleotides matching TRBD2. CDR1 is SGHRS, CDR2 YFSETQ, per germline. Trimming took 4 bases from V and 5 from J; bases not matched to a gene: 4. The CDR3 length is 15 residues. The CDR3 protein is CASSGRTSGDNEQFF. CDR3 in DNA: TGCGCCAGCAGCGGCCGGACTAGCGGGGACAATGAGCAGTTCTTC.

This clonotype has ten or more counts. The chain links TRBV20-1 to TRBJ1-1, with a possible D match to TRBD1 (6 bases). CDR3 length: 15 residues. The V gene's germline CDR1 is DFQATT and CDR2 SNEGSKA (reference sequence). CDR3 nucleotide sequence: TGCAGCGTAGGAGGGGGTCAGCTAATGAACACTGAAGCTTTCTTT. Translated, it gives CSVGGGQLMNTEAFF.

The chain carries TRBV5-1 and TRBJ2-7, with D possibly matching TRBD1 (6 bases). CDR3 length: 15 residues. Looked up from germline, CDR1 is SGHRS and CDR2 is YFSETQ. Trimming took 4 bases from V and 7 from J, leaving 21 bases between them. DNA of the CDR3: TGCGCCAGCAGCCTGAAGGGCCCTCCCCAGGGGGAGCAGTACTTC. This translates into CASSLKGPPQGEQYF.